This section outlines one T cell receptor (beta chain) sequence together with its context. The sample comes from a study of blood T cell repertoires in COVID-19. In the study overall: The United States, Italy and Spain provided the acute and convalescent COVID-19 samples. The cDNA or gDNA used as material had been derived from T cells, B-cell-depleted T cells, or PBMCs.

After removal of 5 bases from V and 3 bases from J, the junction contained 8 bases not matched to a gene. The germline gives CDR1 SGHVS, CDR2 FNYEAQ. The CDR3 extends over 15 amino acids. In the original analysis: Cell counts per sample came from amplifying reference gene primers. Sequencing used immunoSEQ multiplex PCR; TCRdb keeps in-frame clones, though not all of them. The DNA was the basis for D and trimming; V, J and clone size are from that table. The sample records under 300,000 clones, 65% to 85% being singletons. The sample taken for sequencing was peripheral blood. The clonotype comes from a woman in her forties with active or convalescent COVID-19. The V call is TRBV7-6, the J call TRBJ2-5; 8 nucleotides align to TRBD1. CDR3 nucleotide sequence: TGTGCCAGCAGCATGGGGACAGGTGGAGAAGAGACCCAGTACTTC. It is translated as CASSMGTGGEETQYF.